Listed here are 4 T cell receptor beta chains from one sample, sequenced in a study of blood T cell repertoires in COVID-19. The table came from immunoSEQ multiplex PCR; TCRdb's copy has only in-frame clones and leaves some out. The table lists some 80,000 clones, 75% to 95% of them singletons. The specimen sequenced was peripheral blood. These receptors were taken from a woman of 80 years or more with acute or convalescent COVID-19.

Details on this clone: The same CDR3 can be traced to other DNA sequences in this sample. V gene TRBV7-2 combines with J gene TRBJ2-3; D is ambiguous. From germline, CDR1 is SGHTA and CDR2 FQGNSA. The CDR3 loop spans 14 amino acids. Between the trimmed V and J ends, which lost 1 base and 1 base, there was a span of 6 bases. Written as DNA, the CDR3 is TGTGCCAGCAGCTTAGGGGCCCGCACAGATACGCAGTATTTT. Its protein is CASSLGARTDTQYF.

The chain links TRBV7-9 to TRBJ2-5, with a tentative D call TRBD1 (6 bases). The V end lost 5 bases, the J end lost 7 bases, and 14 bases lay between the germline ends. Germline values: CDR1 SEHNR, CDR2 FQNEAQ (reference sequence). CDR3 length equals 13 residues. This chain's CDR3 is CASSEGTRGTQYF. The CDR3 DNA follows: TGTGCCAGCAGCGAGGGGACACGGGGGACCCAGTACTTC.

The chain couples TRBV6-2 or TRBV6-3 to TRBJ1-3; the D gene is possibly TRBD1 (5 bases). Germline-derived CDR1 and CDR2 are MNHEY and SVGEGT. The CDR3 spans 15 residues. Trimming removed 4 bases from V and 0 bases from J, with 10 bases in between. This CDR3 reads CASSSSGGSGNTIYF. Written as DNA, the CDR3 is TGTGCCAGCAGTTCGTCCGGGGGCTCTGGAAACACCATATATTTT.

The chain links TRBV7-8 to TRBJ1-6; TRBD1 matches 10 bases. CDR3 length: 15 amino acids. CDR1 SGHVS and CDR2 FQNEAQ come from the germline V gene. Trimming cost V 1 base and J 7 bases; bases outside gene matches: 1. CDR3 bases: TGTGCCAGCAGCTTAGGACAGGGGGCGAATTCACCCCTCCACTTT. Translating it yields CASSLGQGANSPLHF.